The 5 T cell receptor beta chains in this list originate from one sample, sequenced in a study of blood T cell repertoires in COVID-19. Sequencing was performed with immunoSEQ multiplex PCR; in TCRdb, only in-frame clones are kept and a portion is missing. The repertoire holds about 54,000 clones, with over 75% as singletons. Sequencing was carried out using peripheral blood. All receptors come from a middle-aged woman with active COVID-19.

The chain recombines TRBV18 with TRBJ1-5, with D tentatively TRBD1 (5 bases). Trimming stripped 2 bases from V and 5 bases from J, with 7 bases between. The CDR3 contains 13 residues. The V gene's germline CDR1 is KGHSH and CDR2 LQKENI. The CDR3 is CASSPAGDQPQHF. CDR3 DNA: TGTGCCAGCTCACCAGCGGGGGATCAGCCCCAGCATTTT.

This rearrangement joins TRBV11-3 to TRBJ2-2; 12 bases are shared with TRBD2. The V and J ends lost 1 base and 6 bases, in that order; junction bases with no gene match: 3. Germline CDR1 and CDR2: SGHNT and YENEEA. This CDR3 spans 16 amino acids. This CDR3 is CASSLAASGGAGELFF. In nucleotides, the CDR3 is TGTGCCAGCAGCTTAGCGGCTAGCGGGGGGGCCGGGGAGCTGTTTTTT.

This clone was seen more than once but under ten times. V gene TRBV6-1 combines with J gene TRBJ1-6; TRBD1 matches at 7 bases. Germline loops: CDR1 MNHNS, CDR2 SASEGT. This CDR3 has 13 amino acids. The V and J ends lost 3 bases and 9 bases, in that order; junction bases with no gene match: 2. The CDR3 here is CASSDTGVSPLHF. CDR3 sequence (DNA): TGTGCCAGCAGTGATACAGGGGTTTCACCCCTCCACTTT.

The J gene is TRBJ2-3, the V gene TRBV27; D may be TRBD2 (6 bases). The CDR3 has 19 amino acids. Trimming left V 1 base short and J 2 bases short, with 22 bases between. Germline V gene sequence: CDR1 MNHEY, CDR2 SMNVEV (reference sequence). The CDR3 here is CASSLFLTSRYHPTDTQYF. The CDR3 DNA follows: TGTGCCAGCAGTTTATTCTTGACTAGTAGGTACCATCCCACAGATACGCAGTATTTT.

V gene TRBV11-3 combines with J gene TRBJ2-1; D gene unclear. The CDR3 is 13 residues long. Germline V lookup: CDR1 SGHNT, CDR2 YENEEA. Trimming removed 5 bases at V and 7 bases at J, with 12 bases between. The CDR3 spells CASSPRSVNEQFF. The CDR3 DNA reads TGTGCCAGCAGCCCTCGATCGGTTAATGAGCAGTTCTTC.